A selection of T cell receptor beta chains follows, all from one sample in a study of OX40 agonist ivuxolimab in advanced cancers. Data came from immunoSEQ multiplex PCR; TCRdb stores just in-frame clones and leaves some out. The table lists about 84,000 clones, nearly 90% of them singletons, with around 0.19% in the top ten. The material was CD4+ or CD8+ T cells sorted from blood, obtained in a trial of the OX40 agonist ivuxolimab. The receptor source for this set is an adult with an advanced solid tumor such as melanoma, head and neck, liver or kidney cancer. CDR3s include the opening cysteine and the closing phenylalanine or tryptophan. A D gene is named only where the DNA matches it firmly. Where a row states a size, it is once, few, many or the class of an expanded clone; other rows omit it.

clone_size d_call j_call v_call cdr3_nt cdr3_aa
. . TRBJ1-2 TRBV7-2 TGTGCCAGCGGTTTGGGCTATGGCTACACCTTC CASGLGYGYTF
. . TRBJ2-7 TRBV27 TGTGCCAGCAGTTTATCTTGGGGGTTTTCCTACGAGCAGTACTTC CASSLSWGFSYEQYF
. . TRBJ1-5 TRBV5-6 TGTGCCAGCAGCCTGCTTCGAGCTGACAATCAGCCCCAGCATTTT CASSLLRADNQPQHF
. . TRBJ2-7 TRBV20-1 TGCAGTGCTAGAGAGGCGGAGCGGCAGTACTTC CSAREAERQYF
few . TRBJ1-3 TRBV13 TGTGCCAGCAGCCCCGGGGGGGACATAACCTCTGGAAACACCATATATTTT CASSPGGDITSGNTIYF
few TRBD2 TRBJ2-5 TRBV2 TGTGCCAGCAGGGGCTACTTGGCGGGGGGGCAAGAGACCCAGTACTTC CASRGYLAGGQETQYF
. TRBD2 TRBJ2-1 TRBV11-1 TGTGCCAGCAGCTTAATGTCGGGGGGGAACTACAATGAGCAGTTCTTC CASSLMSGGNYNEQFF
. TRBD1 TRBJ1-1 TRBV6-4 TGTGCCAGCAGTGACTCCCAGGACAGGAAACCAGCTTTGGACACTGAAGCTTTCTTT CASSDSQDRKPALDTEAFF
. TRBD1 TRBJ1-1 TRBV7-3 TGTGCCAGCAGCTTATCCGGGACAGAGTACACTGAAGCTTTCTTT CASSLSGTEYTEAFF
. . TRBJ2-1 TRBV9 TGTGCCAGCAGCGTAGGCTCCCACCGTGTGAATGAGCAGTTCTTC CASSVGSHRVNEQFF
once . TRBJ2-3 TRBV7-3 TGTGCCAGCAGCTTAAGTAACGGGGGCACAGATACGCAGTATTTT CASSLSNGGTDTQYF
. . TRBJ2-3 TRBV29-1 TGCAGCGTTGACGGTCGGGGAAGCACAGATACGCAGTATTTT CSVDGRGSTDTQYF
. . TRBJ2-7 TRBV4-3 TGCGCCAGCAGCCAACAGTACGGACAGCGCTTGGGGTACGAGCAGTACTTC CASSQQYGQRLGYEQYF
. TRBD1 TRBJ1-6 TRBV15 TGTGCCACGCGAGCACCCCGGGGACAGGGGAATTCACCCCTCCACTTT CATRAPRGQGNSPLHF
. . TRBJ1-2 TRBV4-2 TGTGCCAGCAGCCAAGAACCAGAAGGGGGGTATGGCTACACCTTC CASSQEPEGGYGYTF
. . TRBJ1-5 TRBV15 TGTGCCACCAGCAGGAGGACAGATAGCAATCAGCCCCAGCATTTT CATSRRTDSNQPQHF
. . TRBJ2-3 TRBV12-2 TGTGCAAGTCGCCCCCTAGCCCGAACTAGCGGGGGGGGTACTAGCACAGATACGCAGTATTTT CASRPLARTSGGGTSTDTQYF
few TRBD2 TRBJ2-1 TRBV27 TGTGCCAGCAGCAGGACTAGCGGGAGGCGGAATGAGCAGTTCTTC CASSRTSGRRNEQFF
. . TRBJ1-6 TRBV6-1 TGTGCCAGTTCGTCGGAGGGCCTGTTTAATTCACCCCTCCACTTT CASSSEGLFNSPLHF
. . TRBJ1-3 TRBV5-6 TGTGCCAGCAGCCCTGGGTGGGGTCCCTCTGGAAACACCATATATTTT CASSPGWGPSGNTIYF
. . TRBJ1-5 TRBV18 TGTGCCAGCTCACCACCGGGTCAGCCCCAGCATTTT CASSPPGQPQHF
. TRBD2 TRBJ2-1 TRBV4-2 TGTGCCAGCAGCCCAAGAGATGGGACTAGCGGGTACAATGAGCAGTTCTTC CASSPRDGTSGYNEQFF
. . TRBJ2-5 TRBV7-2 TGTGCCAGCAGCTTATCGTACAGCCAAGAGACCCAGTACTTC CASSLSYSQETQYF
. . TRBJ2-3 TRBV5-4 TGTGCCAGCAGCTGGAAACGACCAGAAGCAGATACGCAGTATTTT CASSWKRPEADTQYF
. . TRBJ1-2 TRBV27 TGTGCCAGCAGGGGGATATCGGGACAAGATAACTATGGCTACACCTTC CASRGISGQDNYGYTF
. . TRBJ1-1 TRBV5-1 TGCGCCAGCAGCTTCCAGGGGAACACTGAAGCTTTCTTT CASSFQGNTEAFF
. . TRBJ1-2 TRBV9 TGTGCCAGCAGCCGAGAACCTAGAGCGACGGGAGGATATCATGGCTACACCTTC CASSREPRATGGYHGYTF
once TRBD1 TRBJ1-1 TRBV28 TGTGCCAGCAGGCAGGGGGGGACTGAAGCTTTCTTT CASRQGGTEAFF
. . TRBJ2-3 TRBV7-9 TGTGCCAGCAGCTTAGGGGCCGTATTAAAGCCGGTTACGCAGTATTTT CASSLGAVLKPVTQYF
few . TRBJ1-5 TRBV2 TGTGCCAGCAGTGAGGGGCAGGGAGAACAGCCCCAGCATTTT CASSEGQGEQPQHF
. . TRBJ1-5 TRBV6-1 TGTGCCAGCACCGCCTCCACCAGGCAGCCCCAGCATTTT CASTASTRQPQHF
. . TRBJ1-1 TRBV7-2 TGTGCCAGCACCCAACCAGGTAGGGACACTGAAGCTTTCTTT CASTQPGRDTEAFF